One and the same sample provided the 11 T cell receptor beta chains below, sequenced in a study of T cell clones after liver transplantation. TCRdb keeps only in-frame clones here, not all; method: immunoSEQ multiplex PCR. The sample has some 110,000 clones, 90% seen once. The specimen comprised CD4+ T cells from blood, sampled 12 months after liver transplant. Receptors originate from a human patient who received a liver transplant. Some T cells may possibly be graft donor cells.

CDR3 in DNA: TGTGCCAGCAGGCCTGCGGGACAGGGCGGTAATTCACCCCTCCACTTT. As protein: CASRPAGQGGNSPLHF. The V call is TRBV28, the J call TRBJ1-6, with 9 nucleotides matching TRBD1. In germline, CDR1 is MDHEN, CDR2 SYDVKM. The CDR3 is 16 residues long. With 6 bases clipped from V and 6 bases from J, the junction kept 9 bases outside the gene matches.

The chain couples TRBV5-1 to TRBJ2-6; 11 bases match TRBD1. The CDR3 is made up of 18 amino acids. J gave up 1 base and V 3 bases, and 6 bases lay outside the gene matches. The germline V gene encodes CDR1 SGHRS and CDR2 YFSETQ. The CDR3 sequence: CASSSSGTGGSGANVLTF. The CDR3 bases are TGCGCCAGCAGCTCCTCCGGGACAGGGGGTTCTGGGGCCAACGTCCTGACTTTC. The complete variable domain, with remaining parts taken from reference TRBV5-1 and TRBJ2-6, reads KAGVTQTPRYLIKTRGQQVTLSCSPISGHRSVSWYQQTPGQGLQFLFEYFSETQRNKGNFPGRFSGRQFSNSRSEMNVSTLELGDSALYLCASSSSGTGGSGANVLTFGAGSRLTVL.

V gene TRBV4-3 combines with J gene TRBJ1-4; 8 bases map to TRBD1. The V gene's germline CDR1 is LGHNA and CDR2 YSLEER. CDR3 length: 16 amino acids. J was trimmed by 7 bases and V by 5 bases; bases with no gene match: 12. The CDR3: CASSAMGGTGSEKLFF. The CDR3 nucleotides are TGCGCCAGCAGCGCGATGGGGGGGACAGGAAGTGAAAAACTGTTTTTT.

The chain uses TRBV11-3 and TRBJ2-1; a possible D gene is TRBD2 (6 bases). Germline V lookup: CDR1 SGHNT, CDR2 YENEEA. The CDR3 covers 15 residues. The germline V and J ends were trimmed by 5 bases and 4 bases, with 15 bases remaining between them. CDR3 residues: CASSQGLGIYNEQFF. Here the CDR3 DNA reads TGTGCCAGCAGCCAGGGACTGGGGATTTACAATGAGCAGTTCTTC.

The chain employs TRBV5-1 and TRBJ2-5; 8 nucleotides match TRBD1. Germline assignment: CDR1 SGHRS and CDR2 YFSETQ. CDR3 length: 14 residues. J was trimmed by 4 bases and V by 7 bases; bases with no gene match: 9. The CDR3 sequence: CASGDRRATETQYF. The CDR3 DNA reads TGCGCCAGCGGGGACAGGCGGGCAACAGAGACCCAGTACTTC.

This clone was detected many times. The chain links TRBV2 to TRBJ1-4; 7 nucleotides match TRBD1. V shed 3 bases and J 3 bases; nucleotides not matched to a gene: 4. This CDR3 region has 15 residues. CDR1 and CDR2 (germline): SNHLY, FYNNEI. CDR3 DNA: TGTGCCAGCAGTGACCCGGGACAGCCTAATGAAAAACTGTTTTTT. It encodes CASSDPGQPNEKLFF.

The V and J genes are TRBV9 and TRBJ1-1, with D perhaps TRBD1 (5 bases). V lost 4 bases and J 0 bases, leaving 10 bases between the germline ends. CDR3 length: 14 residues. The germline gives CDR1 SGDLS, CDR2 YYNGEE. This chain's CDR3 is CASSLGPMNTEAFF. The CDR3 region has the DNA TGTGCCAGCAGCTTGGGACCGATGAACACTGAAGCTTTCTTT.

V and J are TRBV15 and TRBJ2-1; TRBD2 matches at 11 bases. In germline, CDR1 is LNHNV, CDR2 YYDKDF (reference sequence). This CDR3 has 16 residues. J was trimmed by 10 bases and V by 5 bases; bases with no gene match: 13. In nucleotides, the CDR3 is TGTGCCACCAGCCCAAGGGGAGGGCTAGCGGGAGGAGAGCAGTTCTTC. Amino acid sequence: CATSPRGGLAGGEQFF.

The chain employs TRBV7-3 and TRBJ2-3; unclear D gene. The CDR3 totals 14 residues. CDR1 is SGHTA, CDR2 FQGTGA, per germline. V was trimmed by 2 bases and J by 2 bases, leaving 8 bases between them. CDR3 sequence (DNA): TGTGCCAGCAGCTTATCCCCAGACACAGATACGCAGTATTTT. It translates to CASSLSPDTDTQYF.

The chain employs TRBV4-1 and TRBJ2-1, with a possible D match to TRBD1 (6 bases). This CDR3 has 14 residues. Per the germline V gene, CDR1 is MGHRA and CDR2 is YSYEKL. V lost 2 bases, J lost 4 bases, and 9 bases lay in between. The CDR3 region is CASSQMGAYNEQFF. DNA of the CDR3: TGCGCCAGCAGCCAAATGGGGGCATACAATGAGCAGTTCTTC.

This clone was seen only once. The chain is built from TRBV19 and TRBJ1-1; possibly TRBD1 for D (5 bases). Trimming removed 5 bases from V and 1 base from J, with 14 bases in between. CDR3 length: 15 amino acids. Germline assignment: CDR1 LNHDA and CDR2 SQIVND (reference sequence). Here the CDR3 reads CASSQDRIANTEAFF. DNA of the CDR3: TGTGCCAGTAGTCAAGACAGAATAGCGAACACTGAAGCTTTCTTT. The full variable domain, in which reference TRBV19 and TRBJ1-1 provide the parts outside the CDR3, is DGGITQSPKYLFRKEGQNVTLSCEQNLNHDAMYWYRQDPGQGLRLIYYSQIVNDFQKGDIAEGYSVSREKKESFPLTVTSAQKNPTAFYLCASSQDRIANTEAFFGQGTRLTVV.